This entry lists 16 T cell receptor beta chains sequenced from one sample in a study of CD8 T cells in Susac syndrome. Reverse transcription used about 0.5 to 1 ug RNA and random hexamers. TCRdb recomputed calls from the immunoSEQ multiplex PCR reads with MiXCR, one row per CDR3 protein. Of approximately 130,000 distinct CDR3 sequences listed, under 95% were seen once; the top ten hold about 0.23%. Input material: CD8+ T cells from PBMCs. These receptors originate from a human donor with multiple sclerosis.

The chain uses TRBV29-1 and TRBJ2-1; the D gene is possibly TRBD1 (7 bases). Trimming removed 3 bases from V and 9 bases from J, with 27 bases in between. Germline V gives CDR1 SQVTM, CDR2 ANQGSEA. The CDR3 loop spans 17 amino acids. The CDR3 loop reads CSVDGFEEGQRAFEQFF. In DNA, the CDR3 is TGCAGCGTTGATGGGTTTGAGGAGGGACAGAGGGCGTTTGAGCAGTTCTTC.

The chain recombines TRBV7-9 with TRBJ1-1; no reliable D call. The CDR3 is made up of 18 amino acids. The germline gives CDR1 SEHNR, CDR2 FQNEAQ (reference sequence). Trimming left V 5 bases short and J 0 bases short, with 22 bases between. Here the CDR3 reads CASSPTQIEPTMNTEAFF. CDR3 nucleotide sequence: TGTGCCAGCAGCCCCACCCAAATCGAACCCACGATGAACACTGAAGCTTTCTTT. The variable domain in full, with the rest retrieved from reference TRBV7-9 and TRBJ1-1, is DTGVSQNPRHKITKRGQNVTFRCDPISEHNRLYWYRQTLGQGPEFLTYFQNEAQLEKSRLLSDRFSAERPKGSFSTLEIQRTEQGDSAMYLCASSPTQIEPTMNTEAFFGQGTRLTVV.

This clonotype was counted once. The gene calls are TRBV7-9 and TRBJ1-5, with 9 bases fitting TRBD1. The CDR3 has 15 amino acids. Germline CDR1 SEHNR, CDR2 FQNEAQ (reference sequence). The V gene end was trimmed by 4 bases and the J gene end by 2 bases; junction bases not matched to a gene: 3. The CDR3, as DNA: TGTGCCAGCAGCTCCACAGGGGGCGGCAATCAGCCCCAGCATTTT. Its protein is CASSSTGGGNQPQHF.

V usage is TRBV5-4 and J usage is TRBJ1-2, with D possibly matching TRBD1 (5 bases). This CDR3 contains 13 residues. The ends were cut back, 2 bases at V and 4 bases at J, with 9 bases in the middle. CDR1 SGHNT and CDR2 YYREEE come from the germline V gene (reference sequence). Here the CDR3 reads CASSFLTAYGYTF. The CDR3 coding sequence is TGTGCCAGCAGCTTTCTGACAGCCTATGGCTACACCTTC.

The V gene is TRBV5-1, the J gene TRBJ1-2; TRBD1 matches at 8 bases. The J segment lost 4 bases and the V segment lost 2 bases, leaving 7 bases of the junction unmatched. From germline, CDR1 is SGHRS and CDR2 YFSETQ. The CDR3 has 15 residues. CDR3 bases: TGCGCCAGCAGCTTAACAGGGGGGCGAGTCTATGGCTACACCTTC. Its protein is CASSLTGGRVYGYTF.

The CDR3 sequence is CASYMNTEAFF. DNA for the CDR3: TGTGCCAGCTACATGAACACTGAAGCTTTCTTT. This chain uses TRBV19 with TRBJ1-1, with no clear D. CDR3 length equals 11 residues. The V gene's germline CDR1 is LNHDA and CDR2 SQIVND (reference sequence). Trimming shortened V by 9 bases and J by 0 bases, and 5 bases separated the two germline ends.

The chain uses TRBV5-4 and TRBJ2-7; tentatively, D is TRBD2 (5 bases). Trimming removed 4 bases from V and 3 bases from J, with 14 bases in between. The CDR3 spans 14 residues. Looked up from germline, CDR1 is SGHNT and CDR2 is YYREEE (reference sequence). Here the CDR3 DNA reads TGTGCCAGCAGCCCCGTGGCGGGTCACTACGAGCAGTACTTC. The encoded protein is CASSPVAGHYEQYF.

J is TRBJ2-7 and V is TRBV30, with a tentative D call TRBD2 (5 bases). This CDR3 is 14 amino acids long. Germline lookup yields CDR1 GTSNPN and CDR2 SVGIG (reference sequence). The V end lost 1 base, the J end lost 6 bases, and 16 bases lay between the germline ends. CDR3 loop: CAWSGTLQRGEQYF. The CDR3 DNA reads TGTGCCTGGAGTGGGACTTTACAGCGTGGCGAGCAGTACTTC.

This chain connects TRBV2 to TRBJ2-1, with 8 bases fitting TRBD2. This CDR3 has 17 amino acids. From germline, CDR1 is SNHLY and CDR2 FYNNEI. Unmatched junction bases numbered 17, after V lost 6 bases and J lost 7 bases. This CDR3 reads CASRTPTSGSWYNEQFF. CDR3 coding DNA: TGTGCCAGCAGAACCCCTACGAGCGGGAGTTGGTATAATGAGCAGTTCTTC.

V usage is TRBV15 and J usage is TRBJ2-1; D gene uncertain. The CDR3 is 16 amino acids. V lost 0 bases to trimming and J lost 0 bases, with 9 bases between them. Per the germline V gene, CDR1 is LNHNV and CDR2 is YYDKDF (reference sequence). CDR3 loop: CATSRDRYSSYNEQFF. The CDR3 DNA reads TGTGCCACCAGCAGAGATCGATATAGCTCCTACAATGAGCAGTTCTTC.

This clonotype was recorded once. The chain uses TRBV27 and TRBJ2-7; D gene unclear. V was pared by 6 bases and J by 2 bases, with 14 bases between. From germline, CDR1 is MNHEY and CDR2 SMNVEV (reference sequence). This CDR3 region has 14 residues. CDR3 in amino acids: CASSESGNTYEQYF. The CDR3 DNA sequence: TGTGCCAGCAGCGAAAGTGGGAATACCTACGAGCAGTACTTC.

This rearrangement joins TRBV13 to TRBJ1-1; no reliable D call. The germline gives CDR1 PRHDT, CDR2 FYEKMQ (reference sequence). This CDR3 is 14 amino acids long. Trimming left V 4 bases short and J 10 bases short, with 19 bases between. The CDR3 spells CASSSPDEDGRAFF. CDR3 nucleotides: TGTGCCAGCAGCTCCCCCGACGAGGACGGAAGAGCTTTCTTT.

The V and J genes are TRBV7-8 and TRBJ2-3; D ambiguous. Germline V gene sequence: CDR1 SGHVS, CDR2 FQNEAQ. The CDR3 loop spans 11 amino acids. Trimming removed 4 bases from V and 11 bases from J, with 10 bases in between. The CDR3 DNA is TGTGCCAGCAGCTCTGGCGATGGGCAGTATTTT. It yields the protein CASSSGDGQYF.

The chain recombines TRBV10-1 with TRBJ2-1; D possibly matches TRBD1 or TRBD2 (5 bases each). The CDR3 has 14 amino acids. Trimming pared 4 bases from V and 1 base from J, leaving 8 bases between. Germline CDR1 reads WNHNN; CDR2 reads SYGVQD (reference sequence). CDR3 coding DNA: TGCGCCAGCAGTGGGGACGGGTCCTACAATGAGCAGTTCTTC. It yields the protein CASSGDGSYNEQFF.

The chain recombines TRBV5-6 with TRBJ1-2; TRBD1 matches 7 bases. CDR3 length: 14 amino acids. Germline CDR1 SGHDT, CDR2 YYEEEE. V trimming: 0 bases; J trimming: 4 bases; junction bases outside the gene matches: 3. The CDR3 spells CASSLGDSTYGYTF. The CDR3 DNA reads TGTGCCAGCAGCTTGGGGGACAGTACCTATGGCTACACCTTC.

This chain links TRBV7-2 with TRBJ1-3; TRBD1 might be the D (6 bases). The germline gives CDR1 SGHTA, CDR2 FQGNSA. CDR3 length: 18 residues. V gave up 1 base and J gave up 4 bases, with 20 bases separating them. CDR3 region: CASSLGIMSGALGNTIYF. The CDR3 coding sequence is TGTGCCAGCAGCTTAGGGATTATGTCAGGGGCGCTAGGAAACACCATATATTTT.